These T cell receptor beta chains were read from a single sample in a study of cytomegalovirus exposure and HLA in healthy donors. The repertoire was sequenced with immunoSEQ multiplex PCR; TCRdb's copy has only in-frame clones and lacks some. The sample lists about 150,000 clones, roughly 79% occurring once. Sequenced material: PBMCs. The receptors stem from a male donor in good health and CMV-seronegative. CDR3s include the opening cysteine and the closing phenylalanine or tryptophan. D genes are given only for firm matches. Clone size appears in some rows only: once, few, many, or a class for an expanded clone.

V,J,size,length,D,CDR3,DNA
TRBV27,TRBJ2-7,.,14,.,CASSPTWGHYEQYF,TGTGCCAGCAGTCCCACGTGGGGGCACTACGAGCAGTACTTC
TRBV30,TRBJ1-6,.,12,.,CAWRGGESPLHF,TGTGCCTGGAGGGGGGGAGAGTCACCCCTCCACTTT
TRBV19,TRBJ2-3,.,15,.,CASSTGDLKTDTQYF,TGTGCCAGTAGTACCGGGGATCTTAAGACAGATACGCAGTATTTT
TRBV2,TRBJ1-4,few,14,.,CASSEHGLREKLFF,TGTGCCAGCAGTGAACATGGACTCAGGGAAAAACTGTTTTTT
TRBV27,TRBJ2-7,.,14,TRBD2,CASSSLAGDAEQYF,TGTGCCAGCAGCTCGCTAGCGGGGGATGCGGAGCAGTACTTC
TRBV6-1,TRBJ1-2,.,12,.,CASSPGERGYTF,TGTGCCAGCAGCCCAGGGGAGCGTGGCTACACCTTC
TRBV6-5,TRBJ1-1,once,15,.,CASSYMGAGNTEAFF,TGTGCCAGCAGTTACATGGGGGCCGGGAACACTGAAGCTTTCTTT
TRBV10-2,TRBJ1-5,.,16,TRBD1,CASSELNRGLDQPQHF,TGCGCCAGCAGTGAGTTGAACAGGGGGCTGGATCAGCCCCAGCATTTT
TRBV7-8,TRBJ1-2,.,13,TRBD1,CASSRDSSDGYTF,TGTGCCAGCAGTCGGGACAGCTCGGATGGCTACACCTTC
TRBV27,TRBJ1-2,.,16,TRBD1,CASSLGGTGSMYGYTF,TGTGCCAGCAGTCTGGGGGGGACAGGGAGTATGTATGGCTACACCTTC
TRBV28,TRBJ1-1,.,14,TRBD1,CASSPGQGGTEAFF,TGTGCCAGCAGTCCCGGACAGGGGGGCACTGAAGCTTTCTTT
TRBV7-2,TRBJ2-5,many,11,.,CASSFLETQYF,TGTGCCAGCAGCTTCTTAGAGACCCAGTACTTC
TRBV2,TRBJ1-2,.,12,.,CASAAPNYGYTF,TGTGCCAGCGCCGCGCCTAACTATGGCTACACCTTC
TRBV9,TRBJ2-1,.,17,TRBD2,CASDSGTSGDSGYEQFF,TGTGCCAGCGATTCCGGGACTAGCGGGGACTCGGGGTATGAGCAGTTCTTC
TRBV19,TRBJ2-7,.,13,.,CASSTGQRDEQYF,TGTGCCAGTAGTACAGGACAGAGGGACGAGCAGTACTTC
TRBV9,TRBJ2-5,.,14,.,CASSLSGTSETQYF,TGTGCCAGCAGCCTTAGCGGTACCTCCGAGACCCAGTACTTC
TRBV13,TRBJ2-1,.,16,TRBD2,CASSDLAGGEEDEQFF,TGTGCCAGCAGCGACCTAGCGGGGGGAGAGGAGGATGAGCAGTTCTTC
TRBV2,TRBJ1-1,.,13,.,CASVYPGNTEAFF,TGTGCCAGCGTCTACCCAGGAAACACTGAAGCTTTCTTT
TRBV5-1,TRBJ1-6,.,14,.,CASSRRRNNSPLHF,TGCGCCAGCAGTCGGCGGAGAAACAATTCACCCCTCCACTTT
TRBV2,TRBJ2-2,.,15,.,CASSDQGPRRGELFF,TGTGCCAGCAGTGACCAGGGGCCCAGGCGCGGGGAGCTGTTTTTT
TRBV30,TRBJ1-1,.,13,.,CAWSVNPAGEAFF,TGTGCCTGGAGTGTGAACCCTGCAGGTGAAGCTTTCTTT
TRBV6-1,TRBJ1-5,.,14,TRBD1,CASSGTGIDQPQHF,TGTGCCAGCAGTGGGACAGGGATAGATCAGCCCCAGCATTTT
TRBV5-1,TRBJ2-1,.,17,TRBD2,CASSPGTSGGAYDEQFF,TGCGCCAGCAGCCCCGGGACTAGCGGGGGGGCCTACGATGAGCAGTTCTTC
TRBV7-3,TRBJ1-1,few,16,TRBD1,CASSARDRGERTEAFF,TGTGCCAGCAGCGCCCGGGACAGGGGAGAGAGGACTGAAGCTTTCTTT
TRBV5-6,TRBJ2-3,.,17,TRBD2,CASSLLASGAPTDTQYF,TGTGCCAGCAGCTTGCTGGCTAGCGGGGCACCCACAGATACGCAGTATTTT
TRBV10-3,TRBJ2-5,.,13,.,CATSLREQETQYF,TGTGCCACGTCGTTGAGGGAGCAAGAGACCCAGTACTTC
TRBV7-2,TRBJ1-2,.,14,.,CASSLRQENYGYTF,TGTGCCAGCAGCTTAAGACAGGAGAACTATGGCTACACCTTC
TRBV11-2,TRBJ2-7,.,16,.,CASSLDLGRGAYEQYF,TGTGCCAGCAGCTTAGATCTCGGGCGGGGAGCCTACGAGCAGTACTTC
TRBV7-3,TRBJ2-5,.,15,.,CASSLRGDIKETQYF,TGTGCCAGCAGCTTAAGAGGGGACATTAAAGAGACCCAGTACTTC
TRBV7-9,TRBJ2-5,.,12,.,CASSLNGQTQYF,TGTGCCAGCAGCTTAAACGGTCAGACCCAGTACTTC
TRBV30,TRBJ2-3,.,15,.,CAWSGEASSTDTQYF,TGTGCCTGGAGTGGGGAGGCGTCTAGCACAGATACGCAGTATTTT
TRBV11-2,TRBJ1-1,.,15,.,CASSSPTQGNTEAFF,TGTGCCAGCAGCTCCCCGACACAGGGGAACACTGAAGCTTTCTTT